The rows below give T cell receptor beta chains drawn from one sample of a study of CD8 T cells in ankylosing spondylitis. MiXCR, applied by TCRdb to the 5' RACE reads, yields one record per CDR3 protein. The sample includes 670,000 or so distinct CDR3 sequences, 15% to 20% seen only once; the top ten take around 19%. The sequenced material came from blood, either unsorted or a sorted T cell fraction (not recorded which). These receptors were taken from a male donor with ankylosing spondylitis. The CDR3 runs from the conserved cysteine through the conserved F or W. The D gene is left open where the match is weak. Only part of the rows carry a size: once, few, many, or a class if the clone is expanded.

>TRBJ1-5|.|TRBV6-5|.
TGTGCCAGCAGTCACGGAACCCGGCGGCAGGGGATCAATCAGCCCCAGCATTTT
CASSHGTRRQGINQPQHF
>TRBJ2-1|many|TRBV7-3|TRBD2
TGTGCCAGCAGCTCTAGCGGGGGCACCTACAATGAGCAGTTCTTC
CASSSSGGTYNEQFF
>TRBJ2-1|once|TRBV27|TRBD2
TGTGCCACCGCACTAGCGGGAGATTACAATGAGCAGTTCTTC
CATALAGDYNEQFF
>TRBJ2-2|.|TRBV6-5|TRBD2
TGTGCCAGCAGTTACTCGAGGCTAGCGGGAGTTGCCGGGGAGCTGTTTTTT
CASSYSRLAGVAGELFF
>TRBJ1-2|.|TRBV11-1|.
TGTGCCAGCAGCTTAGCCGACGCGGCAGGGTGGACCAACTATGGCTACACCTTC
CASSLADAAGWTNYGYTF
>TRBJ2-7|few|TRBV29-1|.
TGCAGCGTTGGGACACCACTTACCTACGAGCAGTACTTC
CSVGTPLTYEQYF
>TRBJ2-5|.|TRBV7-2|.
TGTGCCAGCAGCTTAAAGGGGGGCAGGGAGACCCAGTACTTC
CASSLKGGRETQYF
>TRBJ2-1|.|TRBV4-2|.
TGTGCCAGCAGCCATTGGGGAGACAATGAGCAGTTCTTC
CASSHWGDNEQFF
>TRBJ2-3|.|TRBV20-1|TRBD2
TGCAGTGCTAGAGGGACTAGCGCCAGGACCTGGGATACGCAGTATTTT
CSARGTSARTWDTQYF
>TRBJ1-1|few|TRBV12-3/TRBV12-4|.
TGTGCCAGCAGCACTGACAGGTACACTGAAGCTTTCTTT
CASSTDRYTEAFF
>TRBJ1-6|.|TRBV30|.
TGTGCCTGGAGTGTATGGGGCAGGAGCAATTCACCCCTCCACTTT
CAWSVWGRSNSPLHF
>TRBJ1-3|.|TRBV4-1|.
TGCGCCAGCAGCCAAGATAGCGGGACCACCATATATTTT
CASSQDSGTTIYF
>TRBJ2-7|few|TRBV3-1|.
TGTGCCAGCAGCCAAGATTCGGCATACTCCTACGAGCAGTACTTC
CASSQDSAYSYEQYF
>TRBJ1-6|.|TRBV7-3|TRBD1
TGTGCCAGCAAAAGGGACAGCTCCTATAATTCACCCCTCCACTTT
CASKRDSSYNSPLHF
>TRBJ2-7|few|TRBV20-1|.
TGCAGTGCTACCACCGGAGTTTCACCCGAGCAGTACTTC
CSATTGVSPEQYF
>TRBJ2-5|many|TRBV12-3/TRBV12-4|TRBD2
TGTGCCAGCAGTTCCCCCCTCGGGACTAGCGGGAGCGAGACCCAGTACTTC
CASSSPLGTSGSETQYF
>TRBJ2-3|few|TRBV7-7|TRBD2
TGTGCTAGCAGCTTAGCGGGGGGTCCAACTAGCACAGATACGCAGTATTTT
CASSLAGGPTSTDTQYF
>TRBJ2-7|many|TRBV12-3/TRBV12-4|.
TGTGCCAGTAAGGGCCTAGGCTACGAGCAGTACTTC
CASKGLGYEQYF
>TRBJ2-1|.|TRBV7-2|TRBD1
TGTGCCAGCAGCTTAGCCGGGACAGGGGGCGCGGGGGAGCAGTTCTTC
CASSLAGTGGAGEQFF
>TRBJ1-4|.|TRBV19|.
TGTGCCACCGCATGGTCCGGGGGGGCGACTAATGAAAAACTGTTTTTT
CATAWSGGATNEKLFF
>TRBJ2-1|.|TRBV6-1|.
TGTGCCAGCAGTGAGCCCGGAGGGACCAACAATGAGCAGTTCTTC
CASSEPGGTNNEQFF
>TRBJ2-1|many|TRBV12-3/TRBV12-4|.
TGTGCCACGGCCTTAGGGGGGAAATACAATGAGCAGTTCTTC
CATALGGKYNEQFF
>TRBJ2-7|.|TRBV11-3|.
TGTGCCAGCAGCTTCCCGGTCCACTTC
CASSFPVHF
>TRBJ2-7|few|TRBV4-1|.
TGCGCCAGCAGCCCATATGGGGAATCCTACGAGCAGTACTTC
CASSPYGESYEQYF
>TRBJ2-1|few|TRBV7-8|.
TGTGCCAGCAGCTTAGTTGAGGATGAGCAGTTCTTC
CASSLVEDEQFF
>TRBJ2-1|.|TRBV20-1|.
TGCAGTGCTAGAGATCTTCGCCGGGACACGTCCTACAATGAGCAGTTCTTC
CSARDLRRDTSYNEQFF
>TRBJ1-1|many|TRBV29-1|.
TGCAGCTGGGGGGGTTCAAGAACTGAAGCTTTCTTT
CSWGGSRTEAFF
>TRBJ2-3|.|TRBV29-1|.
TGCAGCGTCCGACAGTACACAGATACGCAGTATTTT
CSVRQYTDTQYF
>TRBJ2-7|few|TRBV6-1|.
TGTGCCAGCAGCCCGACTAAAAGCGGTACCCCCACGGCTCAGTACTTC
CASSPTKSGTPTAQYF
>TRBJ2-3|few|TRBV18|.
TGTGCCAGCTCACCACCGACTGGGGGGCTTTCTGGAGATACGCAGTATTTT
CASSPPTGGLSGDTQYF
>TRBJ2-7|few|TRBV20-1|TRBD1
TGCAGCCCCAGTTTACAGGGGGCGGGCTACGAGCAGTACTTC
CSPSLQGAGYEQYF
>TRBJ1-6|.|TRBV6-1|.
TGTGCCAGCAGTGAGGGTTTGGGCAGGAGGAATTCACCCCTCCACTTT
CASSEGLGRRNSPLHF
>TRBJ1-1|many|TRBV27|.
TGTGCCAGCAGACTACAGGGACACACTGAAGCTTTCTTT
CASRLQGHTEAFF
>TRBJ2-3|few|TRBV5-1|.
TGCGCCAGCAGCTTGTTCTCCTCAGATACGCAGTATTTT
CASSLFSSDTQYF
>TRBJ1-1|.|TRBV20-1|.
TGCAGTGCTAGAGATCCCGGCGGCAGGGTAACTGAAGCTTTCTTT
CSARDPGGRVTEAFF
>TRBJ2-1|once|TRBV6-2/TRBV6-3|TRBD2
TGTGCCAGCAGTCCGACTAGCGGGAGGAGGAATGAGCAGTTCTTC
CASSPTSGRRNEQFF
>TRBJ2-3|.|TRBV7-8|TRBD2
TGTGCCAGCAGCTTATCCTGGACTAGCGGGAGGGCCCTTCGCACAGATACGCAGTATTTT
CASSLSWTSGRALRTDTQYF
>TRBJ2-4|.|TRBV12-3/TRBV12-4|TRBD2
TGTGCCAGCAGTCTTGGGACTAGCGGGAGGAAGGTAAAAAACATTCAGTACTTC
CASSLGTSGRKVKNIQYF
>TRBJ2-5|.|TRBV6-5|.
TGTGCCAGCAGTTACTCGGGACACACAAAAGAGACCCAGTACTTC
CASSYSGHTKETQYF
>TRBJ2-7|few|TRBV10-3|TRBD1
TGTGCCATCAGTGAGTCGACAGGGGGTAGGGACGAGCAGTACTTC
CAISESTGGRDEQYF
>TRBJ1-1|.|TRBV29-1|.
TGCAGCGTTGAAGGTCAATGGGAGGGATCCGGTTTTGAAGCTTTCTTT
CSVEGQWEGSGFEAFF
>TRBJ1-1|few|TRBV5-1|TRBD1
TGCGCCAGCAGCTCGCAATACAATCGGGGACAGACGTTGAACACTGAAGCTTTCTTT
CASSSQYNRGQTLNTEAFF
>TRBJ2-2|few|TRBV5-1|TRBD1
TGCGCCAGCAGCCTCCAGACAGGGAGCGGGGAGCTGTTTTTT
CASSLQTGSGELFF
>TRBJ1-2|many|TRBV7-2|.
TGTGCCAGCAGCTCGAAGGGAGCCTATGGCTACACCTTC
CASSSKGAYGYTF
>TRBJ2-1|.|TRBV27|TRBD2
TGTGCCAGCAGTATACCGACTAGCGGGGGCAAGCAAGAGCAGTTCTTC
CASSIPTSGGKQEQFF
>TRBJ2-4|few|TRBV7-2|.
TGTGCCAGCAGCTTAACGTACAGCGTAGCCAAAAACATTCAGTACTTC
CASSLTYSVAKNIQYF
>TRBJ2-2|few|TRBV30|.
TGTGCCTGGAGGGGTCGGATCCTCCCAGTGAACACCGGGGAGCTGTTTTTT
CAWRGRILPVNTGELFF
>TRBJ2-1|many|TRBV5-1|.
TGCGCCAGCAGCTTGCCGGGGGGCGTCTACAATGAGCAGTTCTTC
CASSLPGGVYNEQFF
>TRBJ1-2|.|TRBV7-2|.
TGTGCCAGCAGCTCCTCCTCCTATGGCTACACCTTC
CASSSSSYGYTF